The rows below give T cell receptor beta chains drawn from one sample of a study of blood T cell repertoires in COVID-19. This table comes from immunoSEQ multiplex PCR, and its TCRdb copy is limited to in-frame clones, with some not included. Of 55,000 to 85,000 clones listed, around 86% are singletons. The sequencing sample was made of peripheral blood. The receptors here all came from a young woman with acute or convalescent COVID-19. The conserved cysteine and the conserved F or W are not part of the CDR3 here. The D gene is left open where the match is weak. Rows may omit the clone size; those that give it use once, few, many or a size class.

>TRBD1|TRBJ2-7|NA|TRBV28
ASSFIGGLYEQY
>TRBD2|TRBJ2-7|once|TRBV7-2
ASSLGGGSYEQY
>NA|TRBJ1-2|NA|TRBV6-2/TRBV6-3
ASSPWTSIDYGYT
>TRBD2|TRBJ2-1|NA|TRBV11-3
ASSPSGGALGEQF
>NA|TRBJ1-1|NA|TRBV7-8
ASSPTTGFTEAF
>NA|TRBJ1-1|NA|TRBV30
ACVTANTEAF
>NA|TRBJ1-2|NA|TRBV11-2
ASSLDRTELYYGYT
>TRBD1|TRBJ2-5|NA|TRBV28
ASSSDWTGTVQETQY
>TRBD1|TRBJ1-5|NA|TRBV6-6
ASSQTGGYSNQPQH
>TRBD2|TRBJ2-5|once|TRBV14
ASSRELAGQQETQY
>TRBD1|TRBJ2-1|NA|TRBV18
ASSLLSGTVHEQF
>TRBD1|TRBJ1-4|NA|TRBV11-2
ASSSIRTGEKLF
>NA|TRBJ2-7|NA|TRBV7-2
ASSLTQGTPIYEQY
>TRBD1|TRBJ1-1|NA|TRBV24-1
ATVDRVNTEAF
>NA|TRBJ1-6|NA|TRBV5-6
ASSVQSAGSYNSPLH
>NA|TRBJ1-1|NA|TRBV11-2
ASSKLTGLNTEAF
>TRBD2|TRBJ2-7|NA|TRBV3-1/TRBV3-2
ASSYRGGNEQY
>NA|TRBJ1-1|few|TRBV19
ASRTGAEAF
>TRBD2|TRBJ2-2|NA|TRBV6-5
ASRGGYGELF
>NA|TRBJ1-2|NA|TRBV4-3
ASSQIEGAGYGYT
>NA|TRBJ1-6|once|TRBV30
AWRPPDSYNSPLH
>NA|TRBJ2-6|NA|TRBV11-2
ASSFRWGANVLT